Below are 21 T cell receptor beta chains sequenced from a single sample in a study of post-analysis software for immune sequencing data. cDNA libraries of TCR beta carried unique molecular identifiers. Using its own MiXCR run on the PCR reads, TCRdb lists one record per CDR3 protein. Of 150,000 to 200,000 distinct CDR3 sequences detected, around 36% appear once; the ten largest clones hold roughly 28%. The material was blood, obtained after autologous hematopoietic stem cell transplantation. All receptors come from a girl aged 5 to 17 with multiple sclerosis.

The rearrangement joins TRBV27 to TRBJ1-5; 8 nucleotides agree with TRBD1. V shed 4 bases, J shed 5 bases, and the junction held 4 bases outside the gene matches. This CDR3 comprises 14 residues. CDR1 and CDR2 from the germline V gene are MNHEY and SMNVEV (reference sequence). CDR3 region: CASSSGQGYQPQHF. The CDR3 DNA reads TGTGCCAGCAGTTCAGGACAGGGCTATCAGCCCCAGCATTTT.

This clonotype was counted only a few times. The rearrangement uses TRBV10-3 and TRBJ2-7; 11 positions agree with TRBD1. This CDR3 comprises 15 residues. Germline CDR1 is ENHRY and CDR2 is SYGVKD. V gave up 2 bases and J gave up 7 bases; unmatched junction bases: 7. CDR3 coding DNA: TGTGCCATCAGTGAGGGGACAGGGGGAGGAGATGAGCAGTACTTC. Amino acids: CAISEGTGGGDEQYF.

The chain recombines TRBV7-6 with TRBJ1-4; 7 positions match TRBD1. The V segment lost 3 bases and the J segment 7 bases; nucleotides outside the gene matches: 5. CDR1 and CDR2 (germline): SGHVS, FNYEAQ. The CDR3 is 14 amino acids. The CDR3 protein is CASSLTGSGEKLFF. In DNA, the CDR3 is TGTGCCAGCAGCTTGACAGGGAGCGGTGAAAAACTGTTTTTT.

This clonotype showed up just a few times. V usage is TRBV6-2 or TRBV6-3 and J usage is TRBJ2-1, with 14 bases fitting TRBD2. Germline V gene data show CDR1 as MNHEY and CDR2 as SVGEGT. V gave up 6 bases and J gave up 9 bases; unmatched junction bases: 4. The CDR3 is made up of 14 amino acids. CDR3: CASRGLAGVLEQFF. DNA for the CDR3: TGTGCCAGCAGGGGACTAGCGGGAGTTCTTGAGCAGTTCTTC.

The chain is built from TRBV15 and TRBJ2-7; 7 bases are shared with TRBD1. CDR3 length: 13 amino acids. Germline loops: CDR1 LNHNV, CDR2 YYDKDF (reference sequence). The V gene end was trimmed by 5 bases and the J gene end by 7 bases; junction bases not matched to a gene: 8. CDR3 loop: CATSYDRDREQYF. CDR3 DNA sequence: TGTGCCACCAGCTACGACAGGGATAGGGAGCAGTACTTC. Drawing the rest from reference TRBV15 and TRBJ2-7, the complete variable domain is DAMVIQNPRYQVTQFGKPVTLSCSQTLNHNVMYWYQQKSSQAPKLLFHYYDKDFNNEADTPDNFQSRRPNTSFCFLDIRSPGLGDTAMYLCATSYDRDREQYFGPGTRLTVT.

A word on this clonotype: This could be a read error, since a much larger clone is one nucleotide away. Since the CDR3 does not end with the conserved phenylalanine or tryptophan, this likely comes from a read error. CDR3 in DNA: TGCGCCAGCGGCAACAATGAGCAGTTCTTA. The encoded protein is CASGNNEQFL. The chain combines TRBV5-1 with TRBJ2-1; D not resolved. V was shortened by 7 bases and J by 5 bases, with 4 bases between the two germline ends. The germline CDR1 and CDR2 sequences are SGHRS and YFSETQ. CDR3 length: 10 residues.

CDR3 sequence: CASSLGGDGYTF. CDR3 bases: TGTGCCAGCAGTTTAGGCGGGGATGGCTACACCTTC. The chain combines TRBV12-3 or TRBV12-4 with TRBJ1-2; no reliable D call. The CDR3 has 12 amino acids. V was trimmed by 1 base and J by 6 bases, leaving 6 bases between them.

In this sample, this clonotype turned up a few times. The gene calls are TRBV12-3 or TRBV12-4 and TRBJ1-1, with 8 bases fitting TRBD1. V shed 7 bases and J 1 base; nucleotides not matched to a gene: 5. The CDR3 is 14 amino acids. DNA for the CDR3: TGTGCCAGCATCTCAGGGGGCGGGAACACTGAAGCTTTCTTT. Its translation is CASISGGGNTEAFF.

Only a few counts were recorded for this clonotype. The chain carries TRBV29-1 and TRBJ2-5, with a tentative D call TRBD2 (7 bases). Per the germline V gene, CDR1 is SQVTM and CDR2 is ANQGSEA. This CDR3 spans 14 amino acids. The ends were cut back, 4 bases at V and 4 bases at J, with 16 bases in the middle. The CDR3 is CSVGRGQSGETQYF. The CDR3 bases are TGCAGCGTTGGGCGGGGGCAATCGGGAGAGACCCAGTACTTC.

This clonotype was picked up a small number of times. V is TRBV12-3 or TRBV12-4 and J is TRBJ2-7; tentative D call: TRBD2 (6 bases). Trimming stripped 5 bases from V and 2 bases from J, with 16 bases between. The CDR3 consists of 15 residues. The CDR3 sequence: CASSPLGLSAYEQYF. For the CDR3, the DNA is TGTGCCAGCAGTCCCCTTGGACTAAGCGCCTACGAGCAGTACTTC.

V usage is TRBV20-1 and J usage is TRBJ2-1; 11 bases line up with TRBD2. This CDR3 is 18 amino acids long. Germline V gene data show CDR1 as DFQATT and CDR2 as SNEGSKA (reference sequence). With V trimmed by 3 bases and J by 0 bases, 10 bases remained unmatched. For the CDR3, the DNA is TGCAGTGCTAGTTTTCGGGGGACTAGCGGAATCTCCTACAATGAGCAGTTCTTC. This translates into CSASFRGTSGISYNEQFF.

The V call is TRBV12-3 or TRBV12-4, the J call TRBJ2-1, with 9 bases matching TRBD1. Trimming removed 4 bases from V and 5 bases from J; junction bases left unmatched: 6. The CDR3 has 15 amino acids. The CDR3 DNA is TGTGCCAGCAGTTCAATACAGGGGGCGGACAATGAGCAGTTCTTC. Protein sequence: CASSSIQGADNEQFF.

This clonotype was seen once. The J gene is TRBJ2-3, the V gene TRBV27, with 10 bases aligning to TRBD2. J lost 0 bases, V lost 9 bases, and 24 bases had no gene match. CDR1 and CDR2 (germline): MNHEY, SMNVEV (reference sequence). The CDR3 consists of 21 residues. The CDR3 coding sequence is TGTGCCAGTCGCCGTGCCCGGACAGGGTTACTAGCGGGAACTAGCACAGATACGCAGTATTTT. It specifies CASRRARTGLLAGTSTDTQYF.

The CDR3 is CASSLNRGATEAFF. Here the CDR3 DNA reads TGTGCCAGCAGCTTAAATAGGGGCGCGACTGAAGCTTTCTTT. The chain employs TRBV7-3 and TRBJ1-1; a possible D gene is TRBD1 (5 bases). V was cut by 1 base and J by 5 bases, with 11 bases left in between. Germline V lookup: CDR1 SGHTA, CDR2 FQGTGA. This CDR3 is 14 amino acids long.

The chain has TRBV3-1 and TRBJ2-2; D is unresolved. The CDR3 consists of 16 residues. Germline values: CDR1 LGHDT, CDR2 YNNKEL (reference sequence). V lost 3 bases to trimming and J lost 2 bases, with 13 bases between them. CDR3 loop: CASSHASAINTGELFF. CDR3 sequence (DNA): TGTGCCAGCAGCCATGCTAGTGCGATTAACACCGGGGAGCTGTTTTTT.

This rearrangement joins TRBV20-1 to TRBJ2-1, with TRBD2 matching over 7 bases. This CDR3 is 14 amino acids long. Germline V CDR1 and CDR2: DFQATT, SNEGSKA (reference sequence). The trim removed 8 bases at V and 5 bases at J, leaving 12 bases unmatched. The CDR3 here is CSPESGTFHNEQFF. As DNA, the CDR3 is TGCAGTCCTGAGAGCGGGACGTTCCACAATGAGCAGTTCTTC.

This chain uses TRBV12-3 or TRBV12-4 with TRBJ1-2, with D perhaps matching TRBD1 (5 bases). The CDR3 has 13 amino acids. Trimming took off 10 bases at V and 4 bases at J, with 16 bases between the two ends. CDR3 protein: CATPSRGGYGYTF. CDR3 sequence (DNA): TGTGCCACCCCCTCTCGGGGGGGCTATGGCTACACCTTC.

The rearrangement joins TRBV12-3 or TRBV12-4 to TRBJ2-4; maybe TRBD2 (5 bases). The DNA end lines up better with TRBJ2-7; the J call may be wrong. The CDR3 runs to 16 residues. This CDR3 is CASSLEVGAGSYEQYF. The CDR3 DNA reads TGTGCCAGCAGTTTAGAGGTGGGCGCGGGCTCCTACGAGCAGTACTTC.

This clonotype has more than one count but fewer than ten. This chain links TRBV7-2 with TRBJ2-5; 9 bases fit TRBD2. The CDR3 is 16 residues long. Looked up from germline, CDR1 is SGHTA and CDR2 is FQGNSA. Unmatched junction bases numbered 8, after V lost 1 base and J lost 5 bases. The CDR3, as DNA: TGTGCCAGCAGCTTAGTTGGGACTAGCTCTTCCGAGACCCAGTACTTC. Translated, it gives CASSLVGTSSSETQYF.

V is TRBV3-1 and J is TRBJ2-3; TRBD1 is a possible D gene (6 bases). This CDR3 has 16 residues. From germline, CDR1 is LGHDT and CDR2 YNNKEL (reference sequence). Trimming took 4 bases from V and 4 from J, leaving 18 bases between them. The chain's CDR3 is CASSRTPGQRSDTQYF. Written as DNA, the CDR3 is TGTGCCAGCAGCCGAACACCGGGACAAAGATCAGATACGCAGTATTTT.

This clonotype was seen a handful of times. The CDR3 bases are TGTGCCATCCGGACGGGAGACGAGGAGACCCAGTACTTC. Translated: CAIRTGDEETQYF. The chain combines TRBV10-3 with TRBJ2-5; TRBD2 is a possible D gene (6 bases). The ends were cut back, 8 bases at V and 5 bases at J, with 15 bases in the middle. Germline V gene sequence: CDR1 ENHRY, CDR2 SYGVKD. This CDR3 has 13 residues.